This T cell receptor (beta chain) stems from a study of T-cell memory formation after mild COVID-19. Study conclusions and caveats: Chiefly within CM and EM were the contracting CD4+ clones; CD8+ ones were within EMRA.

Germline V gene sequence: CDR1 SGHRS, CDR2 YFSETQ. V gave up 1 base and J gave up 1 base, with 5 bases separating them. The CDR3 is 13 amino acids. This clonotype was recorded a few times. Its specificity is not known. TCRdb fed the 5' RACE reads into MiXCR, producing one record per CDR3 protein. The sample comprises a few hundred thousand distinct CDR3 sequences, 16% of which are singletons, and around a fifth rests with the top ten. The rearrangement uses TRBV5-1 and TRBJ1-2, with unresolved D. This TCR came from a man aged 18-30 years who had mild COVID-19 (a few samples of this study predate the infection). Cell type and time point are not known. Material: PBMCs or a T cell subset sorted from them (not recorded which). CDR3 residues: CASSLTHNYGYTF. CDR3 coding DNA: TGCGCCAGCAGCTTGACCCATAACTATGGCTACACCTTC. The complete variable domain, with remaining parts taken from reference TRBV5-1 and TRBJ1-2, reads KAGVTQTPRYLIKTRGQQVTLSCSPISGHRSVSWYQQTPGQGLQFLFEYFSETQRNKGNFPGRFSGRQFSNSRSEMNVSTLELGDSALYLCASSLTHNYGYTFGSGTRLTVV.